This T cell receptor beta chain is drawn from a study of blood T cells in healthy people across ages. Total RNA, at least 6 micrograms per sample, came from PBMCs. Only a few counts were recorded for this clonotype. J gave up 0 bases and V 4 bases, and 6 bases lay outside the gene matches. The V gene's germline CDR1 is SGHRS and CDR2 YFSETQ. The CDR3 is 16 amino acids. Combining a sample-barcoded 5' primer with a J-beta primer mix, a second PCR ran for roughly 7 to 11 cycles. TCRdb re-called the 5' RACE reads through MiXCR, storing one row per CDR3 protein. Of about 600,000 distinct CDR3 sequences in the sample, around 48% were seen once.

The sequenced material came from blood. The clonotype originates from a man of 80 years or more in good health. The chain has TRBV5-1 and TRBJ2-1; TRBD2 matches 8 bases. CDR3 residues: CASSAVLAASYNEQFF. The CDR3 nucleotides read TGCGCCAGCAGCGCCGTACTAGCGGCCTCCTACAATGAGCAGTTCTTC.